These 27 T cell receptor beta chains came from one sample sequenced in a study of T cell responses to AZD1222 COVID-19 vaccine (dated by TCRdb to 2020 to 2022). What the time point label conveys for this sample: baseline before first vaccination. Libraries were built with the immunoSEQ multiplex PCR assay. This immuneACCESS table, as held by TCRdb, lists in-frame sequences with V and J called but not all clones. Of the missing ones, under half trace to an unresolved V gene in checked studies; the others have no known cause. The sample includes about 83,000 clones, with roughly 88% observed a single time. Of the sample, 8.7% falls within the top ten clones. The sequenced sample was peripheral blood, obtained on day 0 of AZD1222 vaccination. The receptors here all came from an adult in good health.

This clone appeared once. The chain has TRBV11-2 and TRBJ2-7, with D possibly TRBD1 on 5 matching bases. Per germline, CDR1 SGHAT and CDR2 FQNNGV. The CDR3 extends over 15 amino acids. Trimming removed 1 base at V and 0 bases at J, with 10 bases between. As DNA, the CDR3 is TGTGCCAGCAGCTTAGGGGGCTCGAGCTCCTACGAGCAGTACTTC. Encoded protein: CASSLGGSSSYEQYF. Variable domain in full (rest from reference TRBV11-2 and TRBJ2-7): EAGVAQSPRYKIIEKRQSVAFWCNPISGHATLYWYQQILGQGPKLLIQFQNNGVVDDSQLPKDRFSAERLKGVDSTLKIQPAKLEDSAVYLCASSLGGSSSYEQYFGPGTRLTVT.

The chain recombines TRBV19 with TRBJ1-3, with a weak D call TRBD1 (6 bases). V shed 6 bases and J shed 2 bases, with 14 bases lying between them. CDR1 is LNHDA, CDR2 SQIVND, per germline (reference sequence). The CDR3 is 15 residues long. The CDR3: CASSRQANPGNTIYF. For the CDR3, the DNA is TGTGCCAGTAGCCGACAGGCCAACCCTGGAAACACCATATATTTT.

The rearrangement links TRBV10-3 to TRBJ2-7, with a tentative D call TRBD2 (5 bases). Germline assignment: CDR1 ENHRY and CDR2 SYGVKD. This CDR3 has 14 residues. The ends were cut back, 6 bases at V and 0 bases at J, with 12 bases in the middle. The CDR3 spells CAIRNTSGSYEQYF. The DNA for the CDR3 is TGTGCCATCAGAAACACAAGCGGCTCCTACGAGCAGTACTTC.

The rearrangement links TRBV19 to TRBJ1-3, with D perhaps matching TRBD1 (5 bases). Germline CDR1 LNHDA, CDR2 SQIVND (reference sequence). Deletions cut 6 bases from V and 0 bases from J, with 15 bases between. This CDR3 spans 16 amino acids. CDR3 DNA sequence: TGTGCCAGTAGAGGGGACGGCCGGACCTCTGGAAACACCATATATTTT. As protein: CASRGDGRTSGNTIYF.

J is TRBJ2-1 and V is TRBV4-3; D tentatively fits TRBD1 or TRBD2 (5 bases each). Germline V gene sequence: CDR1 LGHNA, CDR2 YSLEER. There are 16 residues in the CDR3. V lost 4 bases to trimming and J lost 3 bases, with 16 bases between them. The CDR3 region is CASSRTSGAFYNEQFF. The DNA for the CDR3 is TGCGCCAGCAGCCGCACTTCCGGGGCCTTCTACAATGAGCAGTTCTTC.

The V call is TRBV3-1 (or the pseudogene TRBV3-2), the J call TRBJ2-7; possible D gene TRBD1, 7 bases. This CDR3 is built from 13 residues. V was pared by 5 bases and J by 7 bases, with 15 bases between. Germline values: CDR1 LGHDT, CDR2 YNNKEL (reference sequence). The CDR3: CASSTGQAGEQYF. Written as DNA, the CDR3 is TGTGCCAGCAGCACAGGACAGGCGGGAGAGCAGTACTTC.

The chain joins TRBV2 to TRBJ2-4, with 10 bases fitting TRBD2. The CDR3 is made up of 20 amino acids. The germline V gene has CDR1 SNHLY and CDR2 FYNNEI. V was pared by 6 bases and J by 0 bases, with 17 bases of the junction left unmatched. This CDR3 reads CASRPSGTSDTLLAKNIQYF. CDR3 DNA: TGTGCCAGCAGACCCTCCGGGACTAGCGATACCCTTTTAGCCAAAAACATTCAGTACTTC.

J is TRBJ2-5 and V is TRBV6-5, with 7 bases matching TRBD2. The DNA matches TRBJ2-7 better at its end, which makes the J call doubtful. Germline CDR1 MNHEY, CDR2 SVGAGI. The CDR3 is 13 residues long. The CDR3 sequence: CASLVAGVYEQYF. For the CDR3, the DNA is TGTGCCAGCTTGGTGGCGGGAGTCTACGAGCAGTACTTC.

The chain employs TRBV11-3 and TRBJ2-3; D is possibly TRBD1 (6 bases). CDR3 length: 14 amino acids. CDR1 SGHNT and CDR2 YENEEA come from the germline V gene. V was cut by 5 bases and J by 4 bases, with 13 bases left in between. The CDR3 nucleotides read TGTGCCAGCAGCCCGTACAGGGACCCAGATACGCAGTATTTT. This encodes CASSPYRDPDTQYF. Full variable domain (remainder filled in from reference TRBV11-3 and TRBJ2-3): EAGVVQSPRYKIIEKKQPVAFWCNPISGHNTLYWYLQNLGQGPELLIRYENEEAVDDSQLPKDRFSAERLKGVDSTLKIQPAELGDSAVYLCASSPYRDPDTQYFGPGTRLTVL.

This chain joins TRBV19 and TRBJ1-1; D gene uncertain. The germline CDR1 and CDR2 sequences are LNHDA and SQIVND (reference sequence). The CDR3 consists of 12 residues. The V and J ends lost 7 bases and 12 bases respectively, with 18 bases between them. The CDR3 reads CASTSRTIGTFF. In nucleotides, the CDR3 is TGTGCCAGTACTTCACGGACGATTGGAACTTTCTTT. Full variable domain (outside the CDR3, taken from reference TRBV19 and TRBJ1-1): DGGITQSPKYLFRKEGQNVTLSCEQNLNHDAMYWYRQDPGQGLRLIYYSQIVNDFQKGDIAEGYSVSREKKESFPLTVTSAQKNPTAFYLCASTSRTIGTFFGQGTRLTVV.

This chain uses TRBV6-5 with TRBJ1-5; perhaps TRBD1 as D (5 bases). V lost 0 bases and J lost 9, with 15 bases in between. CDR3 length: 15 amino acids. CDR1 is MNHEY and CDR2 is SVGAGI in the germline V gene. The CDR3 here is CASSYSIEGTGPQHF. The CDR3 DNA reads as TGTGCCAGCAGTTACTCGATAGAGGGGACGGGGCCCCAGCATTTT.

This clone occurred a few times. The chain employs TRBV18 and TRBJ2-7, with D unclear. CDR3 length: 16 amino acids. Trimming took off 3 bases at V and 5 bases at J, with 20 bases between the two ends. The germline gives CDR1 KGHSH, CDR2 LQKENI. The chain's CDR3 is CASSPPRPVHRDEQYF. CDR3 DNA sequence: TGTGCCAGCTCACCCCCGCGTCCCGTCCATAGAGACGAGCAGTACTTC.

The CDR3 coding sequence is TGTGCCAGCAGTTTATGGGCGGGGAACACTGAAGCTTTCTTT. Its translation: CASSLWAGNTEAFF. The gene calls are TRBV28 and TRBJ1-1; unclear D gene. CDR3 size: 14 residues. CDR1 and CDR2 (germline): MDHEN, SYDVKM. The V end was cut by 0 bases, the J end by 1 base, with 6 bases between.

A note on this clone: Other DNA sequences in this specimen translate into the identical CDR3. The chain uses TRBV9 and TRBJ1-2; 9 nucleotides line up with TRBD1. After removal of 0 bases from V and 5 bases from J, the junction contained 2 bases not matched to a gene. Germline loops: CDR1 SGDLS, CDR2 YYNGEE. This CDR3 has 14 residues. CDR3 in amino acids: CASSVDRGPYGYTF. The CDR3 region has the DNA TGTGCCAGCAGCGTAGACAGGGGGCCGTATGGCTACACCTTC.

The chain is built from TRBV29-1 and TRBJ2-3; 9 bases are shared with TRBD2. There are 16 residues in the CDR3. Germline-derived CDR1 and CDR2 are SQVTM and ANQGSEA. V shed 1 base, J shed 3 bases, and the junction held 8 bases outside the gene matches. The CDR3 loop reads CSVEGGREISTDTQYF. The CDR3 DNA reads TGCAGCGTTGAAGGCGGGAGGGAAATTAGTACAGATACGCAGTATTTT.

This chain joins TRBV28 and TRBJ2-3; the match to TRBD1 covers 11 bases. Germline CDR1 is MDHEN and CDR2 is SYDVKM. The CDR3 loop spans 17 amino acids. V shed 5 bases and J 0 bases; nucleotides not matched to a gene: 7. The CDR3 region has the DNA TGTGCCAGCAGTCTAGGACAGGGGGCGGTGAGCACAGATACGCAGTATTTT. Protein product: CASSLGQGAVSTDTQYF.

The rearrangement uses TRBV2 and TRBJ1-6; D call uncertain. The V gene's germline CDR1 is SNHLY and CDR2 FYNNEI. V was trimmed by 4 bases and J by 9 bases, leaving 7 bases between them. This CDR3 contains 12 residues. CDR3 sequence reads: CASSVLSSPLHF. CDR3 DNA sequence: TGTGCCAGCAGTGTTTTATCTTCACCCCTCCACTTT.

CDR3 coding DNA: TGTGCCAGCAGTTTCAGAGGACAGAACACTGAAGCTTTCTTT. Amino acid sequence: CASSFRGQNTEAFF. V usage is TRBV28 and J usage is TRBJ1-1, with TRBD1 as a possible D gene (5 bases). This CDR3 has 14 residues. The germline V gene has CDR1 MDHEN and CDR2 SYDVKM. V gave up 3 bases and J gave up 1 base, with 9 bases separating them.

The chain links TRBV14 to TRBJ2-3; no reliable D call. CDR3 length equals 12 residues. Per the germline V gene, CDR1 is SGHDN and CDR2 is FVKESK. The V gene lost 5 bases and the J gene lost 10 bases, with 13 bases spanning the gap. The CDR3 protein is CASSSLRAAQYF. CDR3 sequence (DNA): TGTGCCAGCAGCTCCCTTAGGGCCGCGCAGTATTTT.

The gene calls are TRBV21-1 and TRBJ2-7; TRBD2, the D gene given by the table, was not confirmed from the DNA. TRBV21-1 has pseudogene status. This CDR3 contains 16 residues. In DNA, the CDR3 is TGTGCCAGCAGCAAAAGGAGTAGACTAGCTCTCCGCGAGCAGTACTTC. Translated: CASSKRSRLALREQYF.

The chain links TRBV6-4 to TRBJ2-1, with D maybe TRBD1 (6 bases). Trimming shortened V by 8 bases and J by 3 bases, and 14 bases separated the two germline ends. The CDR3 length is 14 residues. From germline, CDR1 is MRHNA and CDR2 SNTAGT. In nucleotides, the CDR3 is TGTGCCAGCTCCCGGGACACCTTCTACAATGAGCAGTTCTTC. Translated: CASSRDTFYNEQFF.

This chain connects TRBV27 to TRBJ2-7; 8 bases align to TRBD1. CDR3 length: 15 residues. Germline assignment: CDR1 MNHEY and CDR2 SMNVEV (reference sequence). With 6 bases clipped from V and 6 bases from J, the junction kept 13 bases outside the gene matches. CDR3 bases: TGTGCCAGCAGCTACTCAGGGGGCTTCGGAGGCGAGCAGTACTTC. It encodes CASSYSGGFGGEQYF.

The CDR3 region has the DNA TGTGCCAGCAGTCCCGGGACACGGGGACTAGCGGGAGTATATGAGCAGTTCTTC. The encoded protein is CASSPGTRGLAGVYEQFF. The genes are TRBV5-6 and TRBJ2-1; TRBD2 matches at 14 bases. J gave up 8 bases and V 5 bases, and 15 bases lay outside the gene matches. CDR3 length: 18 amino acids. The germline gives CDR1 SGHDT, CDR2 YYEEEE.

This clone was seen once. The rearrangement joins TRBV30 to TRBJ1-2; TRBD1 aligns across 9 bases. The J segment lost 4 bases and the V segment lost 3 bases, leaving 6 bases of the junction unmatched. This CDR3 contains 14 residues. Germline CDR1 is GTSNPN and CDR2 is SVGIG (reference sequence). This CDR3 is CAWSRTGDGYGYTF. CDR3 bases: TGTGCCTGGAGCCGGACAGGGGATGGCTATGGCTACACCTTC.

The chain combines TRBV5-1 with TRBJ1-3; 7 bases map to TRBD1. V gave up 0 bases and J gave up 0 bases; unmatched junction bases: 6. This CDR3 is built from 17 residues. Germline V gene data show CDR1 as SGHRS and CDR2 as YFSETQ. CDR3 coding DNA: TGCGCCAGCAGCTTGGGCGGGACAGCAAACTCTGGAAACACCATATATTTT. Translation: CASSLGGTANSGNTIYF.

The V gene is TRBV19, the J gene TRBJ1-3; D remains unclear. CDR1 and CDR2 from the germline V gene are LNHDA and SQIVND (reference sequence). V was shortened by 10 bases and J by 2 bases, with 12 bases between the two germline ends. The CDR3 contains 13 residues. Here the CDR3 reads CATERDPGNTIYF. In DNA, the CDR3 is TGTGCCACGGAGCGGGATCCTGGAAACACCATATATTTT.

V is TRBV7-9 and J is TRBJ1-2; the D is unclear. This CDR3 spans 14 amino acids. Germline CDR1 is SEHNR and CDR2 is FQNEAQ (reference sequence). The V end lost 1 base, the J end lost 4 bases, and 10 bases lay between the germline ends. The CDR3 spells CASSLDAAIYGYTF. CDR3 nucleotides: TGTGCCAGCAGCTTAGATGCAGCGATCTATGGCTACACCTTC.